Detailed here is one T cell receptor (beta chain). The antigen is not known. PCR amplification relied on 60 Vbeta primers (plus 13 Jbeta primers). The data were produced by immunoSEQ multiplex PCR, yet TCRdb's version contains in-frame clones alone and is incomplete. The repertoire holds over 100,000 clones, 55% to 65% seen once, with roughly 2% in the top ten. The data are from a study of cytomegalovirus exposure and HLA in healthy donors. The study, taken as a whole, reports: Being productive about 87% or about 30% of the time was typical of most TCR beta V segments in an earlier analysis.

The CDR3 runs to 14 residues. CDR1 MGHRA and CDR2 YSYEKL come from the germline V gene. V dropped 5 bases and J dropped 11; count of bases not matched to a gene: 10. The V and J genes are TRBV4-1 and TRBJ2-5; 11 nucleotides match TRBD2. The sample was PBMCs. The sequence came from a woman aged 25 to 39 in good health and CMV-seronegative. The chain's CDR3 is CASSSTSGMGEQYF. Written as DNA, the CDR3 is TGCGCCAGCAGCTCGACTAGCGGGATGGGGGAGCAGTACTTC.